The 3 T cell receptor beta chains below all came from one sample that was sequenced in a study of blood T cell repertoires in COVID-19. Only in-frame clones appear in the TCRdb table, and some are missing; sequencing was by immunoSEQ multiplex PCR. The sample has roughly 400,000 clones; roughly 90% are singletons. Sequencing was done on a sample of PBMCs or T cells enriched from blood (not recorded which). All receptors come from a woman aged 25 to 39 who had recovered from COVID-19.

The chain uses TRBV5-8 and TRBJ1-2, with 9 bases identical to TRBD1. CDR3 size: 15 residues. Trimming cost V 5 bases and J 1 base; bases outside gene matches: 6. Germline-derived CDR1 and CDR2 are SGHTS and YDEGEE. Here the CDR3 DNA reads TGTGCCAGCAGGAAACAGGGGGCGAATAACTATGGCTACACCTTC. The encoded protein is CASRKQGANNYGYTF. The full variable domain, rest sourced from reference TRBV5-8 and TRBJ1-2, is EAGVTQSPTHLIKTRGQQATLRCSPISGHTSVYWYQQALGLGLQFLLWYDEGEERNRGNFPPRFSGRQFPNYSSELNVNALELEDSALYLCASRKQGANNYGYTFGSGTRLTVV.

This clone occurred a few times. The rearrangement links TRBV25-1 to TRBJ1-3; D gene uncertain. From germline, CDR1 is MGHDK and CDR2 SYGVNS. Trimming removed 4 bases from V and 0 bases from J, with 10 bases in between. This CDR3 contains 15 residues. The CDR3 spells CASSAQTYSGNTIYF. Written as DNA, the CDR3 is TGTGCCAGCAGTGCCCAGACATACTCTGGAAACACCATATATTTT. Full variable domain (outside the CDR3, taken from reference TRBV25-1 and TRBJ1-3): EADIYQTPRYLVIGTGKKITLECSQTMGHDKMYWYQQDPGMELHLIHYSYGVNSTEKGDLSSESTVSRIRTEHFPLTLESARPSHTSQYLCASSAQTYSGNTIYFGEGSWLTVV.

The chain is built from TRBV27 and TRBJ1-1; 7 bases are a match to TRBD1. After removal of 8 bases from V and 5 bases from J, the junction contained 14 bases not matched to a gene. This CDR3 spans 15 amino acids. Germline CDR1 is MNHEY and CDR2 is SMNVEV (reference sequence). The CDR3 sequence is CASGRWTGRGTEAFF. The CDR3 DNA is TGTGCCAGCGGCCGTTGGACAGGCCGCGGGACTGAAGCTTTCTTT.